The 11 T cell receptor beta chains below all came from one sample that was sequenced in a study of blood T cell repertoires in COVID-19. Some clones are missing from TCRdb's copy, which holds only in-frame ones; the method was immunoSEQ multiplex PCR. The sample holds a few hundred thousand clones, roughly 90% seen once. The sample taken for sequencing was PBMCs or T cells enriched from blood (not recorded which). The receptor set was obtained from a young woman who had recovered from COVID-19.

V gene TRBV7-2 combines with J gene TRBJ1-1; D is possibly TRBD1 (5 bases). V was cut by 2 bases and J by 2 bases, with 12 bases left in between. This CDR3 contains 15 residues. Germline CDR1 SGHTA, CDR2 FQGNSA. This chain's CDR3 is CASSLFGGENTEAFF. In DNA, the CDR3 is TGTGCCAGCAGCTTATTCGGAGGGGAAAACACTGAAGCTTTCTTT.

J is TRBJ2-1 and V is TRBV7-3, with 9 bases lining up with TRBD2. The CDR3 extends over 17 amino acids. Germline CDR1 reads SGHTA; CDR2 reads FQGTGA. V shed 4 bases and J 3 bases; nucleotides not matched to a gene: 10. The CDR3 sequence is CASSSNPGTSLYNEQFF. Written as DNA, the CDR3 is TGTGCCAGCAGCTCTAACCCCGGGACTAGCCTCTACAATGAGCAGTTCTTC.

CDR3 loop: CASSQDLAFGEQYF. Here the CDR3 DNA reads TGTGCCAGCAGCCAAGATTTGGCATTCGGGGAGCAGTACTTC. The chain links TRBV14 to TRBJ2-7; D ambiguous. With 0 bases removed from V and 7 bases from J, the gap between germline ends came to 13 bases. CDR3 length equals 14 residues. Germline V gene sequence: CDR1 SGHDN, CDR2 FVKESK.

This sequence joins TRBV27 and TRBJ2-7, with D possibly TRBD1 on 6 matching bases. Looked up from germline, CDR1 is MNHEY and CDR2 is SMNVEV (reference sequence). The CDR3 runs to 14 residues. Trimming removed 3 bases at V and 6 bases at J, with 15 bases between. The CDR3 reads CASSLLLGRGEQYF. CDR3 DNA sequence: TGTGCCAGCAGTTTGCTGCTTGGCAGGGGCGAGCAGTACTTC.

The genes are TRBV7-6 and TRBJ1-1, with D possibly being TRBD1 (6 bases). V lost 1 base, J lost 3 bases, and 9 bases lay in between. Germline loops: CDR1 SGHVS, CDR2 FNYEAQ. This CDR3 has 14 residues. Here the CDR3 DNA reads TGTGCCAGCAGCTTAGGGACAGTCCACACTGAAGCTTTCTTT. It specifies CASSLGTVHTEAFF.

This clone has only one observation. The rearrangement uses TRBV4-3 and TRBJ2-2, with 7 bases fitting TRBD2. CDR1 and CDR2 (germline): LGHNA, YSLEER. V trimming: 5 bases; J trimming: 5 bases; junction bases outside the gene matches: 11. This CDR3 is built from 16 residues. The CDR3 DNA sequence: TGCGCCAGCAGCGATGAGTACTGGGGGGGTACCGGGGAGCTGTTTTTT. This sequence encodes CASSDEYWGGTGELFF.

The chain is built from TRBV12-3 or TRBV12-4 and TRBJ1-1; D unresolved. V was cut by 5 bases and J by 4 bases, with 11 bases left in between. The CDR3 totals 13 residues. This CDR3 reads CASSLVGATEAFF. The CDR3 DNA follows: TGTGCCAGCAGTCTGGTGGGAGCCACTGAAGCTTTCTTT.

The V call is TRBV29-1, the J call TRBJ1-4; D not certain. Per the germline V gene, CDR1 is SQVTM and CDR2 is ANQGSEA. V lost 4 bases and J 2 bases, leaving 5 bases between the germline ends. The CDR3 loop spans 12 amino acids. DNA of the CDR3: TGCAGCGTTGGGCAGACTAATGAAAAACTGTTTTTT. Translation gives CSVGQTNEKLFF. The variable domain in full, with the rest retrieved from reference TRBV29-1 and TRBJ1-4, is SAVISQKPSRDICQRGTSLTIQCQVDSQVTMMFWYRQQPGQSLTLIATANQGSEATYESGFVIDKFPISRPNLTFSTLTVSNMSPEDSSIYLCSVGQTNEKLFFGSGTQLSVL.

The CDR3 nucleotides are TGTGCCACCAGTGATTTTAGCGGGAGAGTAGACAATGAGCAGTTCTTC. As protein: CATSDFSGRVDNEQFF. V usage is TRBV24-1 and J usage is TRBJ2-1; 9 bases are shared with TRBD2. V trimming: 1 base; J trimming: 5 bases; junction bases outside the gene matches: 5. CDR1 and CDR2 from the germline V gene are KGHDR and SFDVKD. This CDR3 is built from 16 residues.

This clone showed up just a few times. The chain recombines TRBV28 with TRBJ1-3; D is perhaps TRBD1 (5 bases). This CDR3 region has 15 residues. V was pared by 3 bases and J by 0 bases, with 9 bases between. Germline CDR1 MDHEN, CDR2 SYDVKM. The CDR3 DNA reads TGTGCCAGCAGTTTCGGGGGGATCTCTGGAAACACCATATATTTT. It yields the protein CASSFGGISGNTIYF.

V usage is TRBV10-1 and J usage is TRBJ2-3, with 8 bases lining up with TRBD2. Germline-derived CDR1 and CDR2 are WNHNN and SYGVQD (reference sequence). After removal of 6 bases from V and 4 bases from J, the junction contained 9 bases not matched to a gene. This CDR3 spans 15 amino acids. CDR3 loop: CASSLSGISPDTQYF. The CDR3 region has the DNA TGCGCCAGCAGCCTTAGCGGGATAAGCCCAGATACGCAGTATTTT.